Each of the 25 T cell receptor beta chains below was sequenced from the same sample in a study of T cell responses to AZD1222 COVID-19 vaccine. TCRdb's table, derived via immunoSEQ multiplex PCR, lists solely in-frame clones and lacks some. The sample consists of around 110,000 clones, roughly 92% of them appearing once. The sequencing used peripheral blood, collected 28 days after the second AZD1222 dose. The receptor source for this set is an adult who received the AZD1222 COVID-19 vaccine.

The chain joins TRBV11-2 to TRBJ1-6, with D unresolved. CDR3 length equals 16 residues. V lost 5 bases and J lost 0, with 11 bases in between. CDR1 is SGHAT, CDR2 FQNNGV, per germline. DNA for the CDR3: TGTGCCAGCAGCACCCTACGGAGCTCCTATAATTCACCCCTCCACTTT. Translating gives CASSTLRSSYNSPLHF.

The chain links TRBV27 to TRBJ2-3; 8 positions agree with TRBD2. The CDR3 is made up of 17 amino acids. Per the germline V gene, CDR1 is MNHEY and CDR2 is SMNVEV (reference sequence). Trimming cost V 0 bases and J 0 bases; bases outside gene matches: 5. Here the CDR3 reads CASSLSVLAVSTDTQYF. CDR3 nucleotides: TGTGCCAGCAGTTTATCTGTACTAGCGGTTAGCACAGATACGCAGTATTTT.

This clone was seen only once. The gene calls are TRBV3-1 (or the pseudogene TRBV3-2) and TRBJ1-6; D unclear. V was trimmed by 0 bases and J by 3 bases, leaving 15 bases between them. From germline, CDR1 is LGHDT and CDR2 YNNKEL (reference sequence). The CDR3 runs to 18 residues. The CDR3 reads CASSQDPGVEGYNSPLHF. CDR3 nucleotide sequence: TGTGCCAGCAGCCAAGATCCTGGTGTGGAAGGCTATAATTCACCCCTCCACTTT.

The CDR3, as DNA: TGTGCCAGCAGCTTAGTACTAGCCGGCGTTTCGAACACCGGGGAGCTGTTTTTT. It translates to CASSLVLAGVSNTGELFF. This chain connects TRBV13 to TRBJ2-2, with D possibly TRBD2 on 6 matching bases. The germline CDR1 and CDR2 sequences are PRHDT and FYEKMQ (reference sequence). The CDR3 extends over 18 amino acids. V was shortened by 1 base and J by 0 bases, with 15 bases between the two germline ends.

The genes are TRBV5-1 and TRBJ1-3, with a weak D call TRBD1 (5 bases). This CDR3 region has 16 residues. From germline, CDR1 is SGHRS and CDR2 YFSETQ. Deletions cut 4 bases from V and 0 bases from J, with 14 bases between. This CDR3 reads CASSLTPGASGNTIYF. CDR3 DNA sequence: TGCGCCAGCAGCCTGACCCCCGGGGCCTCTGGAAACACCATATATTTT. Full variable domain (missing parts from reference TRBV5-1 and TRBJ1-3): KAGVTQTPRYLIKTRGQQVTLSCSPISGHRSVSWYQQTPGQGLQFLFEYFSETQRNKGNFPGRFSGRQFSNSRSEMNVSTLELGDSALYLCASSLTPGASGNTIYFGEGSWLTVV.

Points on this clone: An end of the junction differs from the germline gene, which may be a read error. Other DNA sequences from this sample encode an identical CDR3 as well. The chain couples TRBV10-3 to TRBJ2-7; 10 nucleotides match TRBD2. Looked up from germline, CDR1 is ENHRY and CDR2 is SYGVKD. The CDR3 is 15 residues long. CDR3 coding DNA: TGTGCCATCAGTGAGTCCGCTAGCGGGGGCTACGAACAGTACTTC. This sequence encodes CAISESASGGYEQYF.

This chain uses TRBV5-1 with TRBJ2-1, with D unresolved. V shed 2 bases and J shed 1 base, with 7 bases lying between them. The germline V gene has CDR1 SGHRS and CDR2 YFSETQ. The CDR3 contains 14 residues. In DNA, the CDR3 is TGCGCCAGCAGCTTAGCGTTATCCTACAATGAGCAGTTCTTC. Its translation: CASSLALSYNEQFF.

The gene calls are TRBV27 and TRBJ1-5; D is unclear. V was clipped by 2 bases and J by 9 bases, with 20 bases between them. This CDR3 has 16 residues. Looked up from germline, CDR1 is MNHEY and CDR2 is SMNVEV (reference sequence). Here the CDR3 reads CASSLVAGMAGAPQHF. The CDR3 bases are TGTGCCAGCAGTTTAGTAGCCGGGATGGCTGGCGCGCCCCAGCATTTT.

The chain links TRBV2 to TRBJ2-5; 7 positions match TRBD1. From germline, CDR1 is SNHLY and CDR2 FYNNEI. V was pared by 8 bases and J by 5 bases, with 11 bases of the junction left unmatched. CDR3 length equals 14 residues. The chain's CDR3 is CASLLEGGAETQYF. The CDR3 DNA follows: TGTGCCAGCTTGCTCGAAGGGGGCGCCGAGACCCAGTACTTC.

The gene calls are TRBV30 and TRBJ2-5, with 8 bases matching TRBD2. Germline loops: CDR1 GTSNPN, CDR2 SVGIG (reference sequence). There are 15 residues in the CDR3. V was clipped by 3 bases and J by 3 bases; unmatched bases: 9. CDR3 in amino acids: CAWSPGLGAEETQYF. DNA of the CDR3: TGTGCCTGGAGCCCGGGACTAGGGGCTGAAGAGACCCAGTACTTC.

The V call is TRBV9, the J call TRBJ2-7, with 9 bases fitting TRBD2. Germline CDR1 SGDLS, CDR2 YYNGEE. The ends lost 4 bases at V and 5 bases at J; junction bases unmatched: 7. This CDR3 has 14 amino acids. This CDR3 reads CASSPFSGSNEQYF. CDR3 nucleotides: TGTGCCAGCAGCCCTTTTAGCGGGAGCAACGAGCAGTACTTC.

The V gene is TRBV10-3, the J gene TRBJ2-3; a possible D gene is TRBD1 (6 bases). The CDR3 is made up of 14 amino acids. Germline lookup yields CDR1 ENHRY and CDR2 SYGVKD. V was clipped by 5 bases and J by 3 bases, with 12 bases between them. CDR3 DNA: TGTGCCATCAGTCCCACAGGGATTACAGATACGCAGTATTTT. This codes for CAISPTGITDTQYF.

The chain is built from TRBV6-1 and TRBJ2-1; tentative D call: TRBD1 (5 bases). This CDR3 spans 16 amino acids. Trimming left V 1 base short and J 5 bases short, with 15 bases between. Germline CDR1 and CDR2: MNHNS and SASEGT. The chain's CDR3 is CASSEVMGPSDNEQFF. The CDR3 nucleotides are TGTGCCAGCAGTGAAGTTATGGGGCCATCGGACAATGAGCAGTTCTTC.

This clone came up a few times. The chain joins TRBV4-1 to TRBJ1-1; unclear D gene. The germline V gene has CDR1 MGHRA and CDR2 YSYEKL. The CDR3 length is 15 residues. Trimming took off 1 base at V and 2 bases at J, with 11 bases between the two ends. The CDR3 loop reads CASSQGPQPNTEAFF. Here the CDR3 DNA reads TGCGCCAGCAGCCAAGGACCACAACCCAACACTGAAGCTTTCTTT.

This chain links TRBV3-1 (or the pseudogene TRBV3-2) with TRBJ1-3; 7 nucleotides agree with TRBD1. The CDR3 loop spans 14 amino acids. Germline V CDR1 and CDR2: LGHDT, YNNKEL (reference sequence). V trimming: 0 bases; J trimming: 7 bases; junction bases outside the gene matches: 3. CDR3 nucleotides: TGTGCCAGCAGCCAAGAAGACAGGGACAACACCATATATTTT. Translating gives CASSQEDRDNTIYF.

The rearrangement links TRBV10-3 to TRBJ1-1; the D gene is possibly TRBD1 (5 bases). The CDR3 has 13 residues. CDR1 ENHRY and CDR2 SYGVKD come from the germline V gene. The V and J ends lost 10 bases and 4 bases respectively, with 16 bases between them. CDR3 amino acids: CATQAGVGTEAFF. Written as DNA, the CDR3 is TGTGCCACCCAGGCGGGGGTCGGCACTGAAGCTTTCTTT.

The rearrangement joins TRBV27 to TRBJ2-1; 10 positions agree with TRBD1. In germline, CDR1 is MNHEY, CDR2 SMNVEV (reference sequence). The CDR3 totals 15 residues. The junction had 6 bases not matched to a gene; V was cut back by 5 bases and J by 5 bases. The CDR3 region has the DNA TGTGCCAGCAGTACGACGGGGACAGGGGACAATGAGCAGTTCTTC. Its protein is CASSTTGTGDNEQFF.

This chain joins TRBV14 and TRBJ2-1; D gene ambiguous. V gave up 4 bases and J gave up 7 bases, with 11 bases separating them. CDR3 size: 13 residues. Germline CDR1 SGHDN, CDR2 FVKESK. DNA of the CDR3: TGTGCCAGCAGCCCCCGTGCGAGGAATGAGCAGTTCTTC. This encodes CASSPRARNEQFF.

The chain recombines TRBV11-2 with TRBJ2-1; no clear D gene. Trimming removed 2 bases at V and 6 bases at J, with 8 bases between. Germline V CDR1 and CDR2: SGHAT, FQNNGV. The CDR3 loop spans 13 amino acids. The CDR3 DNA reads as TGTGCCAGCAGCTTATCCTACCGCAATGAGCAGTTCTTC. Translating it yields CASSLSYRNEQFF.

V is TRBV5-1 and J is TRBJ2-5, with TRBD1 matching 9 bases. This CDR3 is built from 16 residues. J was trimmed by 1 base and V by 3 bases; bases with no gene match: 7. CDR1 SGHRS and CDR2 YFSETQ come from the germline V gene. CDR3 sequence reads: CASSSNRGPIQETQYF. The CDR3 coding sequence is TGCGCCAGCAGCTCTAACAGGGGGCCGATCCAAGAGACCCAGTACTTC. Based on the CDR3 plus reference TRBV5-1 and TRBJ2-5, the full variable domain is KAGVTQTPRYLIKTRGQQVTLSCSPISGHRSVSWYQQTPGQGLQFLFEYFSETQRNKGNFPGRFSGRQFSNSRSEMNVSTLELGDSALYLCASSSNRGPIQETQYFGPGTRLLVL.

This chain connects TRBV10-2 to TRBJ2-7; tentative D call: TRBD2 (6 bases). The CDR3 covers 13 residues. Trimming took off 8 bases at V and 2 bases at J, with 13 bases between the two ends. The germline gives CDR1 WSHSY, CDR2 SAAADI. The CDR3 coding sequence is TGCGCCAGCGGGGGGACGCGGACCTACGAGCAGTACTTC. Encoded protein: CASGGTRTYEQYF.

J is TRBJ1-4 and V is TRBV18, with D possibly TRBD1 on 5 matching bases. Looked up from germline, CDR1 is KGHSH and CDR2 is LQKENI. The CDR3 runs 16 residues. Trimming pared 3 bases from V and 11 bases from J, leaving 22 bases between. The CDR3 sequence: CASSPNGAGVQVKLFF. CDR3 nucleotide sequence: TGTGCCAGCTCACCTAATGGAGCGGGGGTTCAGGTGAAACTGTTTTTT.

The chain employs TRBV10-3 and TRBJ1-6; unclear D gene. With 0 bases removed from V and 13 bases from J, the gap between germline ends came to 16 bases. CDR3 length equals 15 residues. Germline lookup yields CDR1 ENHRY and CDR2 SYGVKD. This chain's CDR3 is CAISESLNNRAPLHF. The CDR3, as DNA: TGTGCCATCAGTGAGTCTTTAAACAACCGGGCCCCCCTCCACTTT.

The chain joins TRBV4-1 to TRBJ1-2; D unresolved. The CDR3 totals 15 residues. V was clipped by 1 base and J by 3 bases, with 12 bases between them. Germline assignment: CDR1 MGHRA and CDR2 YSYEKL. CDR3 sequence reads: CASSQVLTADYGYTF. As DNA, the CDR3 is TGCGCCAGCAGCCAAGTCCTGACCGCTGACTATGGCTACACCTTC.

The chain has TRBV19 and TRBJ1-6, with TRBD1 matching 10 bases. V lost 5 bases to trimming and J lost 7 bases; unmatched junction nucleotides: 5. Per germline, CDR1 LNHDA and CDR2 SQIVND (reference sequence). This CDR3 comprises 15 residues. CDR3 sequence: CASSDRGLKNSPLHF. The CDR3 DNA reads as TGTGCCAGTAGTGACAGGGGGCTGAAGAATTCACCCCTCCACTTT. Variable domain in full (rest from reference TRBV19 and TRBJ1-6): DGGITQSPKYLFRKEGQNVTLSCEQNLNHDAMYWYRQDPGQGLRLIYYSQIVNDFQKGDIAEGYSVSREKKESFPLTVTSAQKNPTAFYLCASSDRGLKNSPLHFGNGTRLTVT.